The 20 T cell receptor beta chains presented below share a single source sample, sequenced in a study of T cell repertoires in cytomegalovirus infection. TCRdb itself ran the reads through MiXCR, one entry per CDR3 protein. This sample has around 300,000 distinct CDR3 sequences; around 20% occur once, and the top ten carry approximately 19%. Their cognate antigens are unknown. Material: cultured PBMCs, obtained from culture after CMV antigen stimulation. The receptor set was obtained from a human donor in good health (CMV status not recorded). Some clones in this sample may be carry-over from other donors' samples.

This clonotype was observed many times. The J gene is TRBJ1-2, the V gene TRBV19; tentative D call: TRBD1 (5 bases). V lost 3 bases and J lost 2, with 13 bases in between. Germline CDR1 reads LNHDA; CDR2 reads SQIVND (reference sequence). This CDR3 contains 15 residues. Here the CDR3 reads CASSISPRTNYGYTF. The DNA of the CDR3 is TGTGCCAGTAGTATCTCCCCCCGGACAAACTATGGCTACACCTTC. The full variable domain, completed using reference TRBV19 and TRBJ1-2, is DGGITQSPKYLFRKEGQNVTLSCEQNLNHDAMYWYRQDPGQGLRLIYYSQIVNDFQKGDIAEGYSVSREKKESFPLTVTSAQKNPTAFYLCASSISPRTNYGYTFGSGTRLTVV.

Only one count was recorded for this clonotype. The chain has TRBV28 and TRBJ1-1, with D hard to call. Germline V gene sequence: CDR1 MDHEN, CDR2 SYDVKM. The CDR3 extends over 14 amino acids. V lost 3 bases to trimming and J lost 2 bases, with 10 bases between them. The CDR3 nucleotides read TGTGCCAGCAGTTTGACCATATTAAACACTGAAGCTTTCTTT. This codes for CASSLTILNTEAFF.

This rearrangement joins TRBV6-5 to TRBJ1-5; D is ambiguous. The V gene's germline CDR1 is MNHEY and CDR2 SVGAGI. The V end lost 4 bases, the J end lost 5 bases, and 15 bases lay between the germline ends. This CDR3 has 15 residues. CDR3 sequence: CASSSMGSGDQPQHF. The CDR3 DNA reads as TGTGCCAGCAGTTCGATGGGGTCCGGCGATCAGCCCCAGCATTTT.

This clonotype was counted between two and nine times. The rearrangement uses TRBV6-1 and TRBJ1-1, with 7 bases identical to TRBD1. The ends lost 8 bases at V and 0 bases at J; junction bases unmatched: 12. Germline V lookup: CDR1 MNHNS, CDR2 SASEGT. The CDR3 covers 16 residues. CDR3 sequence reads: CASEMSTGTMNTEAFF. The CDR3 region has the DNA TGTGCCAGCGAGATGTCGACAGGGACTATGAACACTGAAGCTTTCTTT.

This chain uses TRBV19 with TRBJ1-4; D is possibly TRBD1 (6 bases). Trimming shortened V by 4 bases and J by 6 bases, and 12 bases separated the two germline ends. The CDR3 runs to 14 residues. Germline CDR1 LNHDA, CDR2 SQIVND (reference sequence). CDR3 sequence reads: CASSRAGADEKLFF. The CDR3 nucleotides read TGTGCCAGTAGTAGGGCAGGGGCGGATGAAAAACTGTTTTTT.

This chain connects TRBV28 to TRBJ2-5; D is unresolved. V was trimmed by 5 bases and J by 2 bases, leaving 6 bases between them. The CDR3 loop spans 12 amino acids. The germline V gene encodes CDR1 MDHEN and CDR2 SYDVKM. CDR3 DNA: TGTGCCAGCAGTATCCGTCAAGAGACCCAGTACTTC. Its translation is CASSIRQETQYF.

The chain is built from TRBV24-1 and TRBJ1-5; 7 bases fit TRBD1. CDR1 is KGHDR, CDR2 SFDVKD, per germline. The V segment lost 1 base and the J segment 15 bases; nucleotides outside the gene matches: 8. This CDR3 contains 13 residues. CDR3 nucleotide sequence: TGTGCCACCAGTGATTTCTCGACAGGGAAACGGCATTTT. Amino acids: CATSDFSTGKRHF.

This clonotype was seen more than once but under ten times. In DNA form, the CDR3 reads TGTGCCAGCAGCCTTCTCTCGGGACTGGATGAGCAGTTCTTC. Its protein is CASSLLSGLDEQFF. The chain is built from TRBV7-3 and TRBJ2-1; D perhaps matches TRBD2 (6 bases). V shed 5 bases and J shed 8 bases, with 16 bases lying between them. This CDR3 has 14 amino acids. The germline V gene encodes CDR1 SGHTA and CDR2 FQGTGA.

This clonotype was observed once. Compared with germline, one end of the junction differs, possibly owing to a read error. V usage is TRBV7-9 and J usage is TRBJ2-3; 10 bases fit TRBD2. The CDR3 length is 16 residues. Germline V CDR1 and CDR2: SEHNR, FQNEAQ (reference sequence). The chain's CDR3 is CACSPYLAGETDTQYF. CDR3 DNA sequence: TGTGCCTGCAGCCCCTATCTAGCGGGAGAAACAGATACGCAGTATTTT.

This clonotype was seen more than once but under ten times. The chain carries TRBV6-1 and TRBJ2-1, with 13 bases matching TRBD2. With V trimmed by 8 bases and J by 3 bases, 1 base remained unmatched. The CDR3 has 14 amino acids. Germline V gives CDR1 MNHNS, CDR2 SASEGT. In DNA, the CDR3 is TGTGCCAGCGGGACTAGCGGGATCTACAATGAGCAGTTCTTC. Its protein is CASGTSGIYNEQFF.

The J gene is TRBJ1-1, the V gene TRBV7-9; D call uncertain. Per the germline V gene, CDR1 is SEHNR and CDR2 is FQNEAQ (reference sequence). Deletions cut 3 bases from V and 5 bases from J, with 13 bases between. This CDR3 is built from 14 residues. CDR3: CASSFAEVGTEAFF. For the CDR3, the DNA is TGTGCCAGCAGCTTCGCAGAAGTAGGGACTGAAGCTTTCTTT.

J is TRBJ1-3 and V is TRBV5-5, with D possibly TRBD1 on 6 matching bases. Trimming pared 4 bases from V and 2 bases from J, leaving 19 bases between. The CDR3 loop spans 17 amino acids. The V gene's germline CDR1 is SGHKS and CDR2 YYEKEE (reference sequence). The CDR3 sequence is CASSKAGTPRPGNTIYF. In nucleotides, the CDR3 is TGTGCCAGCAGCAAAGCCGGGACACCCCGACCTGGAAACACCATATATTTT. The full variable domain, rest sourced from reference TRBV5-5 and TRBJ1-3, is DAGVTQSPTHLIKTRGQQVTLRCSPISGHKSVSWYQQVLGQGPQFIFQYYEKEERGRGNFPDRFSARQFPNYSSELNVNALLLGDSALYLCASSKAGTPRPGNTIYFGEGSWLTVV.

In its sample, this clonotype was seen a few times. The rearrangement links TRBV27 to TRBJ1-1; 7 nucleotides match TRBD1. The CDR3 length is 12 residues. The V and J ends lost 2 bases and 11 bases, in that order; junction bases with no gene match: 5. Germline V gives CDR1 MNHEY, CDR2 SMNVEV (reference sequence). Here the CDR3 reads CASSLRGRDAFF. The CDR3 DNA follows: TGTGCCAGCAGTTTAAGGGGGCGGGATGCTTTCTTT.

This clonotype appeared a few times. The chain combines TRBV11-2 with TRBJ2-1; D is unresolved. Trimming stripped 5 bases from V and 10 bases from J, with 9 bases between. There are 11 residues in the CDR3. CDR1 is SGHAT, CDR2 FQNNGV, per germline. CDR3 coding DNA: TGTGCCAGCAGCACAACCGGGGAGCAGTTCTTC. Its translation is CASSTTGEQFF.

This clonotype was picked up many times. V is TRBV4-2 and J is TRBJ1-5; 8 bases match TRBD1. From germline, CDR1 is LGHNA and CDR2 YNFKEQ. The length of the CDR3 is 14 residues. Losses at the gene ends were 6 bases for V and 7 bases for J; bases not matched to a gene: 8. Here the CDR3 DNA reads TGTGCCAGCAGTGTACAGGGGGGGGACCAGCCCCAGCATTTT. Residues: CASSVQGGDQPQHF.

This clonotype was seen a handful of times. The V and J genes are TRBV7-9 and TRBJ2-5; a possible D gene is TRBD1 (5 bases). The CDR3 loop spans 13 amino acids. Germline values: CDR1 SEHNR, CDR2 FQNEAQ (reference sequence). Trimming removed 7 bases at V and 0 bases at J, with 9 bases between. CDR3 in DNA: TGTGCCAGCATTGGACAAAACCAAGAGACCCAGTACTTC. Encoded protein: CASIGQNQETQYF.

A few counts support this clonotype. The rearrangement links TRBV4-1 to TRBJ2-1; TRBD2 matches at 13 bases. Trimming at V came to 2 bases and at J to 2 bases, leaving 15 bases not matched to a gene. The germline V gene has CDR1 MGHRA and CDR2 YSYEKL. The CDR3 loop spans 21 amino acids. The CDR3 loop is CASSQSSIGLAGEKPYNEQFF. CDR3 DNA sequence: TGCGCCAGCAGCCAATCTTCGATCGGACTAGCGGGAGAGAAGCCCTACAATGAGCAGTTCTTC.

CDR3 coding DNA: TGCGCCAGCAGCCAAGATGGAGACATCTACGAGCAGTACTTC. Translated, it gives CASSQDGDIYEQYF. The V and J genes are TRBV4-1 and TRBJ2-7; D ambiguous. The germline gives CDR1 MGHRA, CDR2 YSYEKL. CDR3 length equals 14 residues. Trimming took 0 bases from V and 3 from J, leaving 9 bases between them.

Comments on this clonotype: Given the absence of the conserved phenylalanine or tryptophan at the CDR3 end, a read error is likely. The chain links TRBV7-2 to TRBJ2-5; D remains unclear. This CDR3 region has 12 residues. V lost 6 bases and J 3 bases, leaving 8 bases between the germline ends. The germline V gene has CDR1 SGHTA and CDR2 FQGNSA. The chain's CDR3 is CASSPQKETQYL. DNA for the CDR3: TGTGCCAGCAGTCCACAAAAAGAGACCCAGTACCTC.

The rearrangement links TRBV6-6 to TRBJ2-3; TRBD2 might be the D (6 bases). Germline CDR1 is MNHNY and CDR2 is SVGAGI (reference sequence). CDR3 size: 16 residues. Deletions cut 2 bases from V and 2 bases from J, with 14 bases between. The CDR3 loop reads CASSYVSGEVTDTQYF. CDR3 sequence (DNA): TGTGCCAGCAGTTACGTGTCGGGAGAGGTCACAGATACGCAGTATTTT.